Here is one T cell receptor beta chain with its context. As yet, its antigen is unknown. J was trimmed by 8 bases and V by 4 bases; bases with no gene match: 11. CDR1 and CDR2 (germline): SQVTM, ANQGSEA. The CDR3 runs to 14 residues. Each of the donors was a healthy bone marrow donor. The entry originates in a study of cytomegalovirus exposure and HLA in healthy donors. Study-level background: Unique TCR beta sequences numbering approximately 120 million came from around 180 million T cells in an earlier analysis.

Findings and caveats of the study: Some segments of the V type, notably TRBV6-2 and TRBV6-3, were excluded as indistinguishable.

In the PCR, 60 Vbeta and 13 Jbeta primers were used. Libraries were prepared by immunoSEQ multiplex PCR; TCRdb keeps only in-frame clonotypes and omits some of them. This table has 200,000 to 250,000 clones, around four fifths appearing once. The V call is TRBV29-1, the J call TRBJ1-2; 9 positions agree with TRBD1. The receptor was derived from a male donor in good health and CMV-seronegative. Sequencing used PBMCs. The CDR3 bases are TGCAGCGTTGTACGTCGGGACAGGGTTGGCGGCTACACCTTC. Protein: CSVVRRDRVGGYTF.